The sequence of this TCR beta chain was determined in a study of synovial regulatory T cells in juvenile arthritis (dated by TCRdb to 2013 to 2016). Concerning the study at large: Of the sequenced patients, a few were therapy-naive, one was treated with methotrexate plus infliximab, several were treated with methotrexate, and one lacked treatment information. The study compared the TCRbeta CDR3 repertoires of blood iaTreg cells, other blood Treg cells and synovial fluid Treg cells taken from matched patient samples. Effector T cell subsets were also sequenced in this cohort for comparisons, but the Treg dataset alone covers only blood and synovial fluid Treg cells. The TCR repertoire comparisons covered Treg and Teff subsets from some 10 JIA patients with active disease. Summary of the overall study and its limitations: Compared with other blood Treg cells, blood iaTreg cells had lower TCR diversity, a finding consistent with antigen-driven expansion. Synovial Treg cells shared more CDR3 sequences with iaTreg cells than with other blood Treg cells; Chao-Jaccard similarity confirmed closer relation. Across patients, iaTreg TCR repertoires were largely private, and these iaTreg repertoires partially overlapped with synovial Teff and blood CPL repertoires.

The CDR1 and CDR2 encoded by the germline V gene are SQVTM and ANQGSEA. The CDR3, cysteine through phenylalanine, is 15 amino acids long. No DNA appears here. With respect to this clone: What this receptor recognizes is not known.

The library came from the immunoSEQ multiplex PCR assay. TCRbeta CDR3 sequencing was carried out by Adaptive Biotechnologies. Per the authors' processing: Repertoire similarity was assessed using the Chao-modified Jaccard index and the median clonotype overlap from 200 random subsamples at equal sample size. Similarity analyses used either productive nucleotide sequences or in silico-translated amino acid sequences. Repertoires were compared using hierarchical clustering with single linkage and t-SNE, both based on Chao-modified Jaccard distances. Repertoire diversity was assessed with the Renyi index over a range of alpha values after the sample sizes were normalised. What TCRdb holds here is the immuneACCESS table cut down to in-frame rearrangements. Part of the clones is not present; checked against another copy, under half of the missing clones reflect an unresolved V gene, and the others are unexplained. V, J and clone size are those of that table, while D and trimming were read from the DNA. The record for this sample contains 6,100 or so clones. In total, the top ten clones hold 0.61% of the sample.

TCR repertoire donors were around eleven juvenile idiopathic arthritis patients with active disease who had not reached inactive disease, 3 polyarticular and 8 oligoarticular. A median age of nearly 12 years (range roughly 2.2-22.9) and a median disease duration of approximately 7 years (range 0.2-19.1) were recorded for the TCR-sequenced patients. Samples for TCR repertoire analysis were collected at two centres in Italy. Peripheral blood mononuclear cells were separated on a Histopaque-1077 density gradient and then cryopreserved in roughly 90% FCS with around 10% DMSO. The sample comprised Treg cells from blood. The sample's cell subset or site label, decoded: remaining (HLA-DR-negative) circulating blood Treg cells. In this chain, TRBV29-1 is recombined with TRBJ2-3; TCRdb gives TRBD1 as the D gene, but with no DNA this cannot be confirmed. The TCR sequence derives from a donor between 2 and 29 years old with juvenile idiopathic arthritis. This receptor carries the CDR3 CSVDRDRASTDTQYF.